This is a list of T cell receptor beta chains from one sample in a study of T-cell reconstitution after alpha-beta-depleted transplantation in children. One entry per CDR3 protein results from TCRdb running MiXCR on the PCR reads. The data contain 800,000 to 1,000,000 distinct CDR3 sequences, about 31% of them seen just once; the ten biggest clones take up about 28%. The material was PBMCs, mostly from graft donor cells, obtained 360 days after TCRalphabeta/CD19-depleted stem cell transplant. The receptors were gathered from a boy younger than two who had a stem cell transplant for SCID, so the T cells may come from the graft donor. Both conserved end residues are part of each CDR3. D genes are given only for firm matches. Not every row has a clone size; where given, it reads once, few, many or a size class.

TRBV12-3/TRBV12-4,NA,NA,TRBJ1-3,CASPTPLNRLRNTIYF,TGTGCCAGTCCTACCCCCCTGAACAGATTGAGAAACACCATATATTTT
TRBV4-1,NA,NA,TRBJ2-1,CASSLSTRRGLGAFF,TGCGCCAGCAGCCTTTCAACGCGACGGGGGTTAGGGGCGTTCTTC
TRBV2,NA,NA,TRBJ2-5,CASSEVVFEGETQYF,TGTGCCAGCAGTGAGGTTGTCTTTGAAGGAGAGACCCAGTACTTC
TRBV7-2,NA,NA,TRBJ2-6,CASSSSTGISGANVLTF,TGTGCCAGCAGCTCATCTACAGGGATCTCTGGGGCCAACGTCCTGACTTTC
TRBV6-2/TRBV6-3,NA,NA,TRBJ2-1,CASSPLRQPSYNEQFF,TGTGCCAGCAGCCCATTGCGACAGCCTTCCTACAATGAGCAGTTCTTC
TRBV10-3,NA,NA,TRBJ2-3,CAIKMTDSTDTQYF,TGTGCCATCAAGATGACCGACAGCACAGATACGCAGTATTTT
TRBV15,NA,NA,TRBJ2-6,CATSRDPGISGANVLTF,TGTGCCACCAGCAGAGATCCGGGTATCTCTGGGGCCAACGTCCTGACTTTC
TRBV12-3/TRBV12-4,NA,NA,TRBJ2-7,CASTRSPWDNYEQYF,TGTGCCAGCACCCGTTCCCCATGGGACAACTACGAGCAGTACTTC
TRBV20-1,NA,NA,TRBJ2-7,CSARVFRLTYEQYF,TGCAGTGCTAGAGTCTTTAGGTTGACTTACGAGCAGTACTTC
TRBV20-1,NA,NA,TRBJ2-1,CSARDLAGAYNEQFF,TGCAGTGCTAGAGATTTGGCAGGGGCCTACAATGAGCAGTTCTTC
TRBV7-6,few,NA,TRBJ2-1,CASTPSTEQFF,TGTGCCAGCACCCCGAGTACTGAGCAGTTCTTC
TRBV4-2,NA,NA,TRBJ1-1,CASSPLGYTEAFF,TGTGCCAGCAGCCCCCTCGGGTACACTGAAGCTTTCTTT
TRBV12-3/TRBV12-4,NA,NA,TRBJ2-3,CASSLRPSDTQYF,TGTGCCAGCAGTTTGCGGCCCTCAGATACGCAGTATTTT
TRBV20-1,many,TRBD1,TRBJ1-5,CSARGQGGQPQHF,TGCAGTGCTAGAGGACAGGGTGGTCAGCCCCAGCATTTT
TRBV7-2,NA,TRBD2,TRBJ2-7,CASSLRVAGGYEQYF,TGTGCCAGCAGCTTAAGGGTAGCGGGGGGTTACGAGCAGTACTTC
TRBV2,NA,NA,TRBJ2-1,CASTPEPDWTNEQFF,TGTGCCAGCACCCCTGAGCCGGACTGGACGAATGAGCAGTTCTTC
TRBV12-3/TRBV12-4,few,TRBD1,TRBJ2-5,CASSNRGTGQETQYF,TGTGCCAGCAGTAACAGGGGGACAGGGCAAGAGACCCAGTACTTC
TRBV6-2/TRBV6-3,NA,TRBD2,TRBJ2-3,CASSYRPERGFTDTQYF,TGTGCCAGCAGTTACCGTCCGGAGCGGGGCTTCACAGATACGCAGTATTTT
TRBV5-1,NA,NA,TRBJ1-4,CASSIRDRPTNEKLFF,TGCGCCAGCAGCATACGTGACAGACCAACTAATGAAAAACTGTTTTTT
TRBV12-3/TRBV12-4,NA,TRBD1,TRBJ2-7,CASSLRGPGEQYF,TGTGCCAGCAGTCTCAGGGGGCCGGGCGAGCAGTACTTC
TRBV6-1,NA,NA,TRBJ1-5,CASRIPSSNQPQHF,TGTGCCAGCAGGATCCCCTCTAGCAATCAGCCCCAGCATTTT
TRBV29-1,few,TRBD1,TRBJ2-3,CSVPNRGPDTQYF,TGCAGCGTTCCGAACAGGGGACCAGATACGCAGTATTTT
TRBV4-2,few,NA,TRBJ1-2,CASSQGRQPRLGYTF,TGTGCCAGCAGCCAAGGCAGGCAACCCCGACTGGGCTACACCTTC
TRBV25-1,few,NA,TRBJ2-3,CASRPRSSTDTQYF,TGTGCCAGCAGGCCACGGTCTAGCACAGATACGCAGTATTTT
TRBV28,few,NA,TRBJ2-7,CASSFSMGPQDEQYF,TGTGCCAGCAGTTTTTCAATGGGTCCTCAGGACGAGCAGTACTTC
TRBV6-1,NA,NA,TRBJ1-6,CASSAVGSPLHF,TGTGCCAGCAGTGCTGTTGGGTCACCCCTCCACTTT
TRBV6-1,many,TRBD1,TRBJ2-7,CASRRTGSYEQYF,TGTGCCAGCAGGAGGACAGGGTCCTACGAGCAGTACTTC
TRBV7-3,NA,NA,TRBJ1-5,CASSPSLEEHSNQPQHF,TGTGCCAGCAGCCCCAGTTTGGAGGAACATAGCAATCAGCCCCAGCATTTT
TRBV19,NA,NA,TRBJ2-5,CASSISNWGSEGETQYF,TGTGCCAGTAGTATCTCGAACTGGGGCAGCGAGGGGGAGACCCAGTACTTC
TRBV5-1,NA,NA,TRBJ1-1,CASARDHGNTEAFF,TGCGCCAGTGCACGCGATCACGGGAACACTGAAGCTTTCTTT
TRBV4-1,NA,NA,TRBJ1-6,CASSQSVNSPLHF,TGCGCCAGCAGCCAATCAGTAAATTCACCCCTCCACTTT